This T cell receptor beta chain was retrieved from a study of Graves' ophthalmopathy and Graves' hyperthyroidism. General study findings and limits: Built on 13 signatures, a model told ophthalmopathy apart from stable hyperthyroidism with approximately 85% sensitivity and approximately 81% specificity.

Details on this clonotype: Its matching antigen is unknown.

Amplification of TCR beta CDR3 regions used RNA transcripts. Second-round multiplex PCR came after a first-round RT-PCR that employed HTBI primers. TCRdb processed the multiplex PCR reads anew with MiXCR; each CDR3 protein has one entry. This sample yields roughly 1.1 million distinct CDR3 sequences, of which 35% to 40% are seen a single time; over 8.5% belongs to the top ten. The CDR3 has 13 residues. Per germline, CDR1 KGHDR and CDR2 SFDVKD. V gave up 9 bases and J gave up 6 bases, with 16 bases separating them. Sequenced sample: peripheral blood or thyroid tissue (not recorded which). The chain has TRBV24-1 and TRBJ1-2; D is perhaps TRBD1 (6 bases). The sequence came from an adult man with Graves' hyperthyroidism. The CDR3: CATAATGLDGYTF. The CDR3 DNA is TGTGCCACCGCCGCGACAGGCCTCGATGGCTACACCTTC.